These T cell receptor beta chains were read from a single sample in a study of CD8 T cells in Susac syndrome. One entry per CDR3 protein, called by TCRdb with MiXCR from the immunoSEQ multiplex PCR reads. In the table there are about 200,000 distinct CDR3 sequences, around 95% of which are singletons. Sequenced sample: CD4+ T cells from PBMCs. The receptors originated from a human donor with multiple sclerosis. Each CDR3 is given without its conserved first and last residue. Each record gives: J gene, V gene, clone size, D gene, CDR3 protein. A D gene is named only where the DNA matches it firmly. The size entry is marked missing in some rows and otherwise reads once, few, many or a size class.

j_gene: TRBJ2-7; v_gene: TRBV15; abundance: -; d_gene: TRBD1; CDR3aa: ATSRHRDSYEQY
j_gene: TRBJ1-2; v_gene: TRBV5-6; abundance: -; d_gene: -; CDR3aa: ASSLDKNYGYT
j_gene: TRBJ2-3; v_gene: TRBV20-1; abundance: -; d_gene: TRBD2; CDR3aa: SAGGLRTDTQY
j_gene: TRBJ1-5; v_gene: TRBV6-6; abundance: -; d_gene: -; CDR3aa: ASSSSGARSNQPQH
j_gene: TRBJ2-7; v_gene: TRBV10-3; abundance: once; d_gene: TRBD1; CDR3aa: ATSPGQGIYEQY
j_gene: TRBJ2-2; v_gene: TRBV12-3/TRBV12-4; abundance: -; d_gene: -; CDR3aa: ASSLLGELF
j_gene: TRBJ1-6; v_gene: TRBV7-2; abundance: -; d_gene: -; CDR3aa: ASSFYTDSPLH
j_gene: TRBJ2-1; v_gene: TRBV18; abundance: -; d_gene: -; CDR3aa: ASSPLGQDNEQF
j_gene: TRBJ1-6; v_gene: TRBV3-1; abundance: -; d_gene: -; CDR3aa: ASSQDDRFNSPLH
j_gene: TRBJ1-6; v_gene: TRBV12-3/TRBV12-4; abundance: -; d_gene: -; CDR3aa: ASSFGRVNSPLH
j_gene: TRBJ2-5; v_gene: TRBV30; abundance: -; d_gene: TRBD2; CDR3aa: AWRGRGLETQY
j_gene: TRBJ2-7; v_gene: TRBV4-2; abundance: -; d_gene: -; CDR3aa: ASSQVGQSNSYEQY
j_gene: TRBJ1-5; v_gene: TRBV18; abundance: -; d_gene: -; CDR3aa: ASSLQAQMVGNQPQH
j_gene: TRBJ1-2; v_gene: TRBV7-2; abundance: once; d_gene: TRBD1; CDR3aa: ASRQTGPSGGYT
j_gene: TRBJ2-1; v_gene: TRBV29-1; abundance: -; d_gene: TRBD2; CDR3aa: SVEGLAGAEQF
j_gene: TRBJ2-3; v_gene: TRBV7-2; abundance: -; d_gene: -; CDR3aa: ASSLRGPTDTQY
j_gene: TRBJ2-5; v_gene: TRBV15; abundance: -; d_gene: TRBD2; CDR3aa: ATSRGSGAGEETQY
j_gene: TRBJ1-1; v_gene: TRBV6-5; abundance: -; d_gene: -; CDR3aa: ASNFGQNTEAF
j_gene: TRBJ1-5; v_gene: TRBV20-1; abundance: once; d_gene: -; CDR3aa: SAADLGSNQPQH
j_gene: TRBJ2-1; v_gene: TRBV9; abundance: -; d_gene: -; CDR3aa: ASSVGDQQQF
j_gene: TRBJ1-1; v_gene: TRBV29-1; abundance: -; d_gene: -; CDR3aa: SAEKTGVRNTEAF
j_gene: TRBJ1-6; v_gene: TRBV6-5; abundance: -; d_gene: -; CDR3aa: ASRARDNRSPLH
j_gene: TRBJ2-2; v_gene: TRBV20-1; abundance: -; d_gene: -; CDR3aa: SADRNTGELF
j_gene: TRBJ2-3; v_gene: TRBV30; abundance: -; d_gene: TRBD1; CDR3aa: AWSNGQGAADTQY
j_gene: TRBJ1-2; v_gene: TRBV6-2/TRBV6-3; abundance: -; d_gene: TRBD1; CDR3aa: ASSRDRVYGYT
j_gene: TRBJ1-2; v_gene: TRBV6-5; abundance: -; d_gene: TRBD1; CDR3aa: ASSTAGQNNYGYT
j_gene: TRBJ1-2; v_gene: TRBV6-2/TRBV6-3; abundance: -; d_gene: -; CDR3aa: ASSRDNYGYT
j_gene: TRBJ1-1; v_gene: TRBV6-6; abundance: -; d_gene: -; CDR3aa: ASSYSGTVNTEAF
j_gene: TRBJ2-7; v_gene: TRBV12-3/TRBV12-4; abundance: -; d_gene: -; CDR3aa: ASSLQADYEQY
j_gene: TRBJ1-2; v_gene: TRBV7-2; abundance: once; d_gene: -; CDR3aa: ASSSGTARGYT
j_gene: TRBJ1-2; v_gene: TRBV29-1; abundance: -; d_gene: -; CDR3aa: SVESGQGIYGYT
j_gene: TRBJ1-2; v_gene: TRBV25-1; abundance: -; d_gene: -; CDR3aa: ASSRSYGYT
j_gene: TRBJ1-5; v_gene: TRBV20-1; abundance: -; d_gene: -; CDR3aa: SARDSVRQPQH
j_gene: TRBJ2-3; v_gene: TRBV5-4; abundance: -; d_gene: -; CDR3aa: ASSLGDSSTDTQY
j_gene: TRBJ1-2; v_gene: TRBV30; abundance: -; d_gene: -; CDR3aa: AWRGGAGPMFGT
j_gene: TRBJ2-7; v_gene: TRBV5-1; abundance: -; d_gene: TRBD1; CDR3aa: ASSARDRFYEQY
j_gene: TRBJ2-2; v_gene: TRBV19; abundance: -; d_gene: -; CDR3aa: ASSPTKGAGELF